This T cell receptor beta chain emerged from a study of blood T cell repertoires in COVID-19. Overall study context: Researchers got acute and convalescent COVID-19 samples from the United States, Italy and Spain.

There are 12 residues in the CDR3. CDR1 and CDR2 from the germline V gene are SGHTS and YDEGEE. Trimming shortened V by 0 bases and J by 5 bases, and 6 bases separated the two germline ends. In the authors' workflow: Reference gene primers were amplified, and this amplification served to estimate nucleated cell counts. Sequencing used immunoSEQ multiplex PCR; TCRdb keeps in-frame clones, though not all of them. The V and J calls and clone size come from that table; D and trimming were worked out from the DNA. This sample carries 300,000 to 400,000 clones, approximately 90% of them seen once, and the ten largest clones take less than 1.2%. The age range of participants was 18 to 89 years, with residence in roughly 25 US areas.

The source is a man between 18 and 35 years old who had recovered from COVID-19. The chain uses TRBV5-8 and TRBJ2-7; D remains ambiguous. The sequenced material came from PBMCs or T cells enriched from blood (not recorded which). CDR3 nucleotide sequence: TGTGCCAGCAGCTTGGGTTCCAACGAGCAGTACTTC. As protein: CASSLGSNEQYF. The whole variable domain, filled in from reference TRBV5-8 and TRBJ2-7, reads EAGVTQSPTHLIKTRGQQATLRCSPISGHTSVYWYQQALGLGLQFLLWYDEGEERNRGNFPPRFSGRQFPNYSSELNVNALELEDSALYLCASSLGSNEQYFGPGTRLTVT.